This T cell receptor (beta chain) was obtained from a study of T cells in Graves' hyperthyroidism and ophthalmopathy. With 6 bases removed from V and 4 bases from J, the gap between germline ends came to 17 bases. The CDR3 contains 15 residues. The germline V gene encodes CDR1 SGHDT and CDR2 YYEEEE. Amplification of TCR beta CDR3 regions was performed using RNA transcripts as template. The study used the HTBI primer set for a first-round RT-PCR of the TCR CDR3. TCRdb redid the calling of the multiplex PCR reads with MiXCR, one entry per CDR3 protein. The sample gives 200,000 to 250,000 distinct CDR3 sequences, 16% of which show up once; about 29% is in the top ten. The source of the PBMCs was 10 ml of fresh peripheral blood. This clonotype was seen repeatedly, ten times or more.

The specimen was blood. The V call is TRBV5-6, the J call TRBJ2-1; weak D call: TRBD2 (7 bases). This receptor was taken from a woman under 30 with Graves' ophthalmopathy. The CDR3 is CASTLGGARYNEQFF. The CDR3 DNA reads as TGTGCCAGCACCCTAGGGGGGGCGCGATACAATGAGCAGTTCTTC.